The 28 T cell receptor beta chains given below trace back to one sample, sequenced in a study of blood T cell repertoires in COVID-19. Profiled with immunoSEQ multiplex PCR; TCRdb holds only in-frame clones, not every one. The sample includes a few hundred thousand clones, roughly 85% of them seen just once. Sequenced material: peripheral blood. All receptors come from a woman aged 70-85 years with COVID-19, enrolled during active disease.

This chain uses TRBV29-1 with TRBJ1-5, with D possibly TRBD1 on 6 matching bases. Germline loops: CDR1 SQVTM, CDR2 ANQGSEA. The CDR3 has 12 residues. Trimming took off 4 bases at V and 4 bases at J, with 8 bases between the two ends. Here the CDR3 DNA reads TGCAGCGTTGGACAGGCAAATCAGCCCCAGCATTTT. Translating it yields CSVGQANQPQHF. Looking up the rest from reference TRBV29-1 and TRBJ1-5 gives the full variable domain: SAVISQKPSRDICQRGTSLTIQCQVDSQVTMMFWYRQQPGQSLTLIATANQGSEATYESGFVIDKFPISRPNLTFSTLTVSNMSPEDSSIYLCSVGQANQPQHFGDGTRLSIL.

The genes are TRBV15 and TRBJ1-6; no clear D gene. Germline assignment: CDR1 LNHNV and CDR2 YYDKDF (reference sequence). Trimming stripped 0 bases from V and 9 bases from J, with 9 bases between. CDR3 size: 14 residues. The DNA for the CDR3 is TGTGCCACCAGCAGAGAAAGGAGCGGTTCACCCCTCCACTTT. It codes for CATSRERSGSPLHF.

This chain's CDR3 is CASRVQGRSPLHF. The CDR3 DNA reads TGTGCCAGTAGAGTCCAGGGAAGGTCACCCCTCCACTTT. The rearrangement joins TRBV19 to TRBJ1-6; weak D call: TRBD1 (5 bases). The CDR3 loop spans 13 amino acids. V was trimmed by 6 bases and J by 10 bases, leaving 13 bases between them. Germline-derived CDR1 and CDR2 are LNHDA and SQIVND (reference sequence).

The rearrangement joins TRBV7-3 to TRBJ2-3; 9 bases fit TRBD1. CDR1 is SGHTA, CDR2 FQGTGA, per germline. The V gene end was trimmed by 5 bases and the J gene end by 6 bases; junction bases not matched to a gene: 9. This CDR3 spans 15 amino acids. The CDR3 here is CASSPGQGTTDTQYF. The DNA of the CDR3 is TGTGCCAGCAGCCCCGGACAGGGGACGACGGATACGCAGTATTTT. Drawing the rest from reference TRBV7-3 and TRBJ2-3, the complete variable domain is GAGVSQTPSNKVTEKGKYVELRCDPISGHTALYWYRQSLGQGPEFLIYFQGTGAADDSGLPNDRFFAVRPEGSVSTLKIQRTERGDSAVYLCASSPGQGTTDTQYFGPGTRLTVL.

The rearrangement uses TRBV5-6 and TRBJ2-7; no definite D call. CDR1 and CDR2 (germline): SGHDT, YYEEEE. Between the trimmed V and J ends, which lost 0 bases and 5 bases, there was a span of 3 bases. CDR3 length: 11 amino acids. Here the CDR3 reads CASSLANEQYF. CDR3 coding DNA: TGTGCCAGCAGCTTGGCCAACGAGCAGTACTTC.

The chain is built from TRBV3-1 (or the pseudogene TRBV3-2) and TRBJ2-5; TRBD2 matches at 10 bases. V shed 7 bases, J shed 3 bases, and the junction held 8 bases outside the gene matches. The CDR3 sequence is 15 residues long. Germline-derived CDR1 and CDR2 are LGHDT and YNNKEL (reference sequence). The CDR3 protein is CASTPTGLAEETQYF. In nucleotides, the CDR3 is TGTGCCAGCACCCCAACAGGACTAGCGGAAGAGACCCAGTACTTC.

The chain uses TRBV29-1 and TRBJ1-1, with 7 nucleotides matching TRBD1. CDR1 and CDR2 (germline): SQVTM, ANQGSEA. The CDR3 has 14 residues. Trimming removed 6 bases from V and 1 base from J; junction bases left unmatched: 8. The chain's CDR3 is CSVSGTAGNTEAFF. The CDR3 nucleotides read TGCAGCGTGAGTGGGACAGCGGGGAACACTGAAGCTTTCTTT.

V is TRBV4-3 and J is TRBJ2-7, with unresolved D. Germline CDR1 is LGHNA and CDR2 is YSLEER. V was clipped by 0 bases and J by 6 bases, with 12 bases between them. This CDR3 has 14 residues. CDR3 bases: TGCGCCAGCAGCCAAGATCGTACGAGGCGCGAGCAGTACTTC. Translating it yields CASSQDRTRREQYF.

The chain combines TRBV2 with TRBJ1-5; 7 positions match TRBD1. Germline loops: CDR1 SNHLY, CDR2 FYNNEI. The CDR3 contains 13 residues. V lost 5 bases, J lost 5 bases, and 3 bases stayed unmatched. The CDR3 reads CASSPDRDQPQHF. DNA for the CDR3: TGTGCCAGCAGTCCCGACAGGGATCAGCCCCAGCATTTT.

This clone was seen only a few times. The chain is built from TRBV19 and TRBJ1-2; possible D gene TRBD1, 6 bases. The CDR3 has 11 residues. The V gene's germline CDR1 is LNHDA and CDR2 SQIVND (reference sequence). Trimming stripped 10 bases from V and 3 bases from J, with 9 bases between. Here the CDR3 DNA reads TGTGCCATTAACAGGGACTATGGCTACACCTTC. Amino acids: CAINRDYGYTF.

The CDR3 DNA is TGTGCCAGCAGCCAGACTAGCGGGAGGTTTAGCGAGCAGTACTTC. It is translated as CASSQTSGRFSEQYF. The chain has TRBV6-2 or TRBV6-3 and TRBJ2-7; 13 bases fit TRBD2. Germline lookup yields CDR1 MNHEY and CDR2 SVGEGT. This CDR3 has 15 amino acids. V lost 6 bases, J lost 6 bases, and 8 bases stayed unmatched.

This clone was picked up a small number of times. The chain combines TRBV6-2 or TRBV6-3 with TRBJ1-2; the match to TRBD1 covers 10 bases. From germline, CDR1 is MNHEY and CDR2 SVGEGT. The CDR3 contains 15 residues. The V gene end was trimmed by 2 bases and the J gene end by 8 bases; junction bases not matched to a gene: 8. The CDR3 region has the DNA TGTGCCAGCAGTTACCGGGGCGACAGGGGGCGAGGCTACACCTTC. Residues: CASSYRGDRGRGYTF.

The chain joins TRBV18 to TRBJ1-3; TRBD1 aligns across 7 bases. Germline trimming cut 5 bases from V and 4 bases from J; bases unmatched to any gene: 11. There are 16 residues in the CDR3. Germline CDR1 is KGHSH and CDR2 is LQKENI. The CDR3 nucleotides are TGTGCCAGCTCAACTAGACAGGGAACGTACGGAAACACCATATATTTT. Amino acids: CASSTRQGTYGNTIYF.

In its sample, this clone was seen once. The V and J genes are TRBV9 and TRBJ1-2; D is undetermined. V lost 4 bases, J lost 4 bases, and 20 bases lay in between. The CDR3 runs to 16 residues. The V gene's germline CDR1 is SGDLS and CDR2 YYNGEE. CDR3 sequence: CASSPRNWADTYGYTF. CDR3 DNA sequence: TGTGCCAGCAGCCCCCGTAACTGGGCAGACACCTATGGCTACACCTTC.

The V and J genes are TRBV5-1 and TRBJ2-2, with a tentative D call TRBD1 (5 bases). Trimming stripped 0 bases from V and 2 bases from J, with 11 bases between. The length of the CDR3 is 16 residues. CDR1 and CDR2 from the germline V gene are SGHRS and YFSETQ. The CDR3 protein is CASSLVVTANTGELFF. In nucleotides, the CDR3 is TGCGCCAGCAGCTTGGTGGTGACAGCTAACACCGGGGAGCTGTTTTTT.

This rearrangement joins TRBV10-3 to TRBJ2-3, with 7 bases matching TRBD2. V was pared by 5 bases and J by 5 bases, with 16 bases of the junction left unmatched. Germline V gives CDR1 ENHRY, CDR2 SYGVKD. CDR3 size: 17 residues. CDR3 protein: CAISPPPGGNRQDTQYF. The CDR3 region has the DNA TGTGCCATCAGTCCACCCCCGGGAGGTAATCGGCAAGATACGCAGTATTTT.

The V gene is TRBV11-3, the J gene TRBJ2-5; 7 nucleotides line up with TRBD1. The CDR3 totals 15 residues. The ends lost 5 bases at V and 8 bases at J; junction bases unmatched: 14. In germline, CDR1 is SGHNT, CDR2 YENEEA. The CDR3 sequence: CASSPGTVNPGTQYF. CDR3 nucleotides: TGTGCCAGCAGCCCCGGGACAGTTAATCCCGGTACCCAGTACTTC.

The chain carries TRBV4-1 and TRBJ2-3; possibly TRBD1 for D (6 bases). The CDR3 extends over 14 amino acids. Germline V gene sequence: CDR1 MGHRA, CDR2 YSYEKL. V lost 0 bases, J lost 4 bases, and 8 bases lay in between. CDR3 DNA sequence: TGCGCCAGCAGCCAAGATCAGGGGCCAGATACGCAGTATTTT. The encoded protein is CASSQDQGPDTQYF.

V gene TRBV11-2 combines with J gene TRBJ1-6; TRBD1 might be the D (5 bases). V was pared by 1 base and J by 8 bases, with 12 bases between. CDR3 length equals 15 residues. CDR1 and CDR2 from the germline V gene are SGHAT and FQNNGV. CDR3 loop: CASSLGRGIDSPLHF. The CDR3 DNA reads TGTGCCAGCAGCTTAGGCCGGGGGATCGATTCACCCCTCCACTTT.

The rearrangement joins TRBV25-1 to TRBJ1-6; 8 nucleotides agree with TRBD1. The CDR3 is 18 amino acids. Germline CDR1 reads MGHDK; CDR2 reads SYGVNS. Trimming took 3 bases from V and 0 from J; bases not matched to a gene: 7. The DNA for the CDR3 is TGTGCCAGCAGTGATCACAGACAGGGGAGCTCCTATAATTCACCCCTCCACTTT. Its protein is CASSDHRQGSSYNSPLHF.

This clone came up once. The rearrangement uses TRBV27 and TRBJ1-5, with 9 bases lining up with TRBD1. J lost 5 bases, V lost 5 bases, and 13 bases had no gene match. The CDR3 extends over 17 amino acids. In germline, CDR1 is MNHEY, CDR2 SMNVEV (reference sequence). The CDR3 protein is CASSPLTLDRGHQPQHF. CDR3 sequence (DNA): TGTGCCAGCAGTCCCCTGACCTTGGACAGGGGACATCAGCCCCAGCATTTT.

This chain connects TRBV7-2 to TRBJ2-7; 7 nucleotides line up with TRBD1. The CDR3 totals 14 residues. V was pared by 5 bases and J by 3 bases, with 7 bases of the junction left unmatched. Germline V gene data show CDR1 as SGHTA and CDR2 as FQGNSA. Here the CDR3 reads CASSTTRDSYEQYF. The CDR3 bases are TGTGCCAGCAGCACAACCCGGGACAGCTACGAGCAGTACTTC.

The chain has TRBV12-5 and TRBJ2-6; a possible D gene is TRBD1 (7 bases). V lost 4 bases to trimming and J lost 6 bases, with 19 bases between them. Germline V gene lookup returns CDR1 LGHNT and CDR2 FRNRAP. The CDR3 is 17 amino acids. CDR3 region: CASGSGDSLSKANVLTF. The CDR3 coding sequence is TGTGCTAGTGGTTCGGGGGACAGCCTCTCGAAGGCCAACGTCCTGACTTTC. The complete variable domain, with remaining parts taken from reference TRBV12-5 and TRBJ2-6, reads DARVTQTPRHKVTEMGQEVTMRCQPILGHNTVFWYRQTMMQGLELLAYFRNRAPLDDSGMPKDRFSAEMPDATLATLKIQPSEPRDSAVYFCASGSGDSLSKANVLTFGAGSRLTVL.

This rearrangement joins TRBV10-3 to TRBJ1-6; D possibly corresponds to TRBD1 (5 bases). The V end lost 4 bases, the J end lost 5 bases, and 9 bases lay between the germline ends. Germline V gene data show CDR1 as ENHRY and CDR2 as SYGVKD. This CDR3 is 14 amino acids long. The CDR3 DNA follows: TGTGCCATCAGTGTCCGGGGGGATAATTCACCCCTCCACTTT. It is translated as CAISVRGDNSPLHF.

V usage is TRBV27 and J usage is TRBJ1-2, with a weak D call TRBD1 (5 bases). Germline CDR1 MNHEY, CDR2 SMNVEV (reference sequence). V was pared by 5 bases and J by 3 bases, with 13 bases between. This CDR3 region has 14 residues. The CDR3 spells CASSPRGRDYGYTF. CDR3 sequence (DNA): TGTGCCAGCAGTCCCCGGGGGAGGGACTATGGCTACACCTTC.

The V and J genes are TRBV19 and TRBJ1-6; D not resolved. Trimming took off 1 base at V and 8 bases at J, with 12 bases between the two ends. CDR1 and CDR2 from the germline V gene are LNHDA and SQIVND (reference sequence). CDR3 length: 15 amino acids. CDR3 region: CASSIVGRGDSPLHF. The CDR3, as DNA: TGTGCCAGTAGTATAGTAGGCCGAGGCGATTCACCCCTCCACTTT.

V and J are TRBV6-5 and TRBJ2-5; 7 positions match TRBD2. Germline CDR1 reads MNHEY; CDR2 reads SVGAGI. The V gene end was trimmed by 2 bases and the J gene end by 1 base; junction bases not matched to a gene: 7. CDR3 size: 16 residues. In DNA form, the CDR3 reads TGTGCCAGCAGTTACATCACTAGCGCCCCCCAAGAGACCCAGTACTTC. Its translation: CASSYITSAPQETQYF.

This chain connects TRBV7-9 to TRBJ1-2; 10 nucleotides agree with TRBD1. The CDR3 runs to 15 residues. The germline V gene has CDR1 SEHNR and CDR2 FQNEAQ (reference sequence). The V and J ends lost 0 bases and 7 bases, in that order; junction bases with no gene match: 5. CDR3 protein: CASSLATGGSGGYTF. The CDR3 DNA is TGTGCCAGCAGCTTAGCGACAGGGGGCAGTGGTGGCTACACCTTC.